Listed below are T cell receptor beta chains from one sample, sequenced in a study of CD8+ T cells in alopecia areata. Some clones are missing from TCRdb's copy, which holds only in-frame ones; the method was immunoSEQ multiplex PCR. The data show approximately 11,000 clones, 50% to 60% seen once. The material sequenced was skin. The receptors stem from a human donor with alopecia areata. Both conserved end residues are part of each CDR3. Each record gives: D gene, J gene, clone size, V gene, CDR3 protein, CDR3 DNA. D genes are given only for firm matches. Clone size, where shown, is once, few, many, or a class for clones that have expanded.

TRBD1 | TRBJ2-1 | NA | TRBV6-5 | CASSLGQGGNEQFF | TGTGCCAGCAGTTTGGGACAGGGGGGCAATGAGCAGTTCTTC
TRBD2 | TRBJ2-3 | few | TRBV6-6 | CASSLGLAGDTQYF | TGTGCCAGCAGCTTGGGACTAGCGGGAGATACGCAGTATTTT
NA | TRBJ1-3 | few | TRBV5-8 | CASSSGEGNTIYF | TGTGCCAGCAGCTCCGGGGAAGGAAACACCATATATTTT
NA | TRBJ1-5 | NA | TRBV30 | CAWSVLGGSNQPQHF | TGTGCCTGGAGTGTACTGGGTGGCAGCAATCAGCCCCAGCATTTT
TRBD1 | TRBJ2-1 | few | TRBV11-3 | CASSQRGTGGNEQFF | TGTGCCAGCAGCCAACGGGGGACAGGGGGCAATGAGCAGTTCTTC
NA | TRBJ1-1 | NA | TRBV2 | CARILNTEAFF | TGTGCCAGGATACTGAACACTGAAGCTTTCTTT
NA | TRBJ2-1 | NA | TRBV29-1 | CSVELFRGVNEQFF | TGCAGCGTTGAACTGTTCAGGGGTGTCAATGAGCAGTTCTTC
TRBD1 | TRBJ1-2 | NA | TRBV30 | CACRQGPNYGYTF | TGTGCCTGTAGACAGGGACCCAACTATGGCTACACCTTC
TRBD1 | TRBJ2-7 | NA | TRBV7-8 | CASSLTGDRRAYEQYF | TGTGCCAGCAGCCTTACCGGGGACAGGCGAGCGTACGAGCAGTACTTC
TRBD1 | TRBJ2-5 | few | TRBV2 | CASSGDRGRETQYF | TGTGCCAGCAGTGGAGACAGGGGGAGGGAGACCCAGTACTTC
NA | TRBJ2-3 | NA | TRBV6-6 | CASRNRGGGTDTQYF | TGTGCCAGCAGGAACAGGGGAGGTGGCACAGATACGCAGTATTTT
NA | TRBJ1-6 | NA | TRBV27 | CASTKTASRSPLHF | TGTGCCAGCACTAAAACAGCCAGTAGGTCACCCCTCCACTTT
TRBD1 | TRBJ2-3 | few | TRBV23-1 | CASSQSRQGARLVFCTDTQYF | TGCGCCAGCAGTCAATCACGCCAGGGGGCGAGATTAGTATTTTGTACAGATACGCAGTATTTT
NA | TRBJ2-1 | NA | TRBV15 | CATSRKMDYRPNEQFF | TGTGCCACCAGCAGAAAAATGGACTATAGACCCAATGAGCAGTTCTTC
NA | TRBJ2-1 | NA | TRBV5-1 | CASSTTLAHEQFF | TGCGCCAGCAGCACGACACTAGCCCATGAGCAGTTCTTC
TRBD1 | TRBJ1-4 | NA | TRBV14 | CASSRTGGGTNEKLFF | TGTGCCAGCAGCCGGACAGGAGGGGGAACTAATGAAAAACTGTTTTTT
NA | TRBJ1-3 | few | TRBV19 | CASGLGYGNTIYF | TGTGCCAGCGGACTGGGGTATGGAAACACCATATATTTT
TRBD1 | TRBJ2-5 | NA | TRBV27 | CASRATGGWETQYF | TGTGCCAGCAGGGCGACAGGGGGCTGGGAGACCCAGTACTTC
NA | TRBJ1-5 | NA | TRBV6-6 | CASSYREGDQPQHF | TGTGCCAGCAGTTACAGGGAAGGCGATCAGCCCCAGCATTTT
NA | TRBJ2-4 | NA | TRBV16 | CASSQSFIQYF | TGTGCCAGCAGCCAATCCTTCATTCAGTACTTC
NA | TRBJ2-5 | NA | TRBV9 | CASSVRKETQYF | TGTGCCAGCAGCGTACGGAAAGAGACCCAGTACTTC
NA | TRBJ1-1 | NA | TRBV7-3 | CASSTDWVGSEAFF | TGTGCCAGCAGCACCGACTGGGTTGGGTCTGAAGCTTTCTTT
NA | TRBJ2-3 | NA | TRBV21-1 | CASRKSQGRTDTQYF | TGTGCCAGCAGAAAGTCGCAGGGGAGGACAGATACGCAGTATTTT
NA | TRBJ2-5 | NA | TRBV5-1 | CASSYGPPSGPQETQYF | TGCGCCAGCAGCTACGGCCCCCCGTCTGGGCCCCAAGAGACCCAGTACTTC
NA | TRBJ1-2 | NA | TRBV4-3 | CASSQEGRGYGYTF | TGCGCCAGCAGCCAAGAAGGCAGGGGCTATGGCTACACCTTC
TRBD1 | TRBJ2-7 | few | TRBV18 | CASGQGYEQYF | TGTGCCAGCGGACAGGGATACGAGCAGTACTTC
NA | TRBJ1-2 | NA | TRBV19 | CASSTPAGNGGYTF | TGTGCCAGTAGTACCCCCGCAGGGAACGGCGGCTACACCTTC
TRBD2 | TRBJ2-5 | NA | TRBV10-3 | CAISVEAGGLKETQYF | TGTGCCATCAGTGTTGAAGCGGGGGGCCTAAAAGAGACCCAGTACTTC
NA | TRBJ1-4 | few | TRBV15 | CATSERISPNEKLFF | TGTGCCACCAGCGAACGGATTTCGCCTAATGAAAAACTGTTTTTT
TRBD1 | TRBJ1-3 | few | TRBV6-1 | CASRNRGPIYF | TGTGCCAGCAGGAACAGGGGGCCCATATATTTT
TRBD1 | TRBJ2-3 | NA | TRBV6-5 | CASSPGQLTTDTQYF | TGTGCCAGCAGTCCGGGACAGCTAACTACAGATACGCAGTATTTT
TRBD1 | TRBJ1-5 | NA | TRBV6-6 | CASSRTGQPQHF | TGTGCCAGCAGTCGGACAGGTCAGCCCCAGCATTTT
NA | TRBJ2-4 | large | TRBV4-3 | CASSQDRSGDIQYF | TGCGCCAGCAGCCAAGATCGATCCGGGGACATTCAGTACTTC
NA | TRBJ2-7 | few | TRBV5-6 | CASSRQVILDEQYF | TGTGCCAGCAGTCGACAGGTGATTCTTGACGAGCAGTACTTC
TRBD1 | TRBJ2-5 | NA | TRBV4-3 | CASSQLDRGWETQYF | TGCGCCAGCAGCCAACTGGACAGGGGGTGGGAGACCCAGTACTTC
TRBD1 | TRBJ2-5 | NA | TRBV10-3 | CAISGVDGTAQETQYF | TGTGCCATCAGTGGGGTCGACGGGACAGCGCAAGAGACCCAGTACTTC
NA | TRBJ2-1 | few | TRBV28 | CASSLLGSSYNEQFF | TGTGCCAGCAGTTTGTTGGGGAGCTCCTACAATGAGCAGTTCTTC
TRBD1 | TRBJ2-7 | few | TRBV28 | CASSLPPSGTGNYLYEQYF | TGTGCCAGCAGTTTACCCCCGTCGGGGACAGGGAATTATCTCTACGAGCAGTACTTC
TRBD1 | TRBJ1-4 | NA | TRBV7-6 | CASRDRGGEKLFF | TGTGCCAGCAGGGACAGGGGTGGGGAAAAACTGTTTTTT
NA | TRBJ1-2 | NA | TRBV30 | CAWMRQNYGYTF | TGTGCCTGGATGCGACAGAACTATGGCTACACCTTC
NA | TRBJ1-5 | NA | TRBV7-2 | CASSLEGNSMNQPQHF | TGTGCCAGCAGCTTAGAAGGTAACAGTATGAATCAGCCCCAGCATTTT